The sequence of this T cell receptor (beta chain) was determined in a study of patients and donors after allogeneic stem cell transplantation. Using its own MiXCR run on the RT-PCR reads, TCRdb lists one record per CDR3 protein. The sample shows under 200,000 distinct CDR3 sequences, roughly 31% of them seen only once. CDR1 and CDR2 from the germline V gene are SEHNR and FQNEAQ (reference sequence). The CDR3 contains 11 residues. This clonotype was seen a handful of times. A read error may account for a junction end that differs from germline. The V call is TRBV7-9, the J call TRBJ2-5; no definite D call. The TCR was taken from a human donor who was either an allogeneic HSCT recipient or a stem cell or donor lymphocyte infusion donor (not recorded which). It is not recorded whose cells these are; they may come from a transplant donor. Input material: blood, either unsorted or a sorted T cell fraction (not recorded which). CDR3 bases: TGTGCCAGCAGCTTAGGCCTTGGAGTGGACTTC. It specifies CASSLGLGVDF.